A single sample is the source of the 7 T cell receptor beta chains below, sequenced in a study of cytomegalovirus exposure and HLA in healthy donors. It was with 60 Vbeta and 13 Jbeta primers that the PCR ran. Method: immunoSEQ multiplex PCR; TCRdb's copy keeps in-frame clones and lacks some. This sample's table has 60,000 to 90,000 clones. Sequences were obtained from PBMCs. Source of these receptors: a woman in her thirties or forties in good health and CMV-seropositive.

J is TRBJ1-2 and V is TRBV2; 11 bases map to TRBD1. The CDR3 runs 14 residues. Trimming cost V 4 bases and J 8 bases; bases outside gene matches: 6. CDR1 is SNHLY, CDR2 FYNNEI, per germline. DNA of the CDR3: TGTGCCAGCAGTGGGACAGGGGGCGCTGGGGGCTACACCTTC. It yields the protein CASSGTGGAGGYTF.

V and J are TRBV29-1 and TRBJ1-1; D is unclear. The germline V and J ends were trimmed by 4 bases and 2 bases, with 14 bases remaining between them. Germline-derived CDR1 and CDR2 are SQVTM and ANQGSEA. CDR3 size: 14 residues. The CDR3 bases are TGCAGCGTTGGAACGTACGGGAGTAACACTGAAGCTTTCTTT. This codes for CSVGTYGSNTEAFF.

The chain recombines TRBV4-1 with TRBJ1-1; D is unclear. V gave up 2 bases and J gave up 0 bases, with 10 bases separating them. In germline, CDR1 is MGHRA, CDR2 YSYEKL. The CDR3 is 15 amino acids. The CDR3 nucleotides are TGCGCCAGCAGCCAATATCCGGGGATGAACACTGAAGCTTTCTTT. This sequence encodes CASSQYPGMNTEAFF.

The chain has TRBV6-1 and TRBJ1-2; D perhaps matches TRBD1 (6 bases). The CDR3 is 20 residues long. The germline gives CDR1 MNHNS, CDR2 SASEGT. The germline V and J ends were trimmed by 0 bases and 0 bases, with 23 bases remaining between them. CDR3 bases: TGTGCCAGCAGTGAAGCGATTGCTCGGGGAGGGGACATATCTAACTATGGCTACACCTTC. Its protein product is CASSEAIARGGDISNYGYTF.

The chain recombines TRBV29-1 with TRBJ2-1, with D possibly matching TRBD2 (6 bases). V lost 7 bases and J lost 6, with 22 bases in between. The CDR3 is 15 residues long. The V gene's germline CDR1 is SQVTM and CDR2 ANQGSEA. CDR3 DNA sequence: TGCAGCGCAAATCTACGACTAGTGTTAAGCAATGAGCAGTTCTTC. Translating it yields CSANLRLVLSNEQFF.

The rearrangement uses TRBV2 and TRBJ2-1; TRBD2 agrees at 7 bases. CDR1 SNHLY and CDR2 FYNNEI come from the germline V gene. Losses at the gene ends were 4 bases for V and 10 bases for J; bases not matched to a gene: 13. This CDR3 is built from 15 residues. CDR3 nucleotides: TGTGCCAGCAGTGCCCGGCAATGGGAGGGCACGGAGCAGTTCTTC. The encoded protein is CASSARQWEGTEQFF.

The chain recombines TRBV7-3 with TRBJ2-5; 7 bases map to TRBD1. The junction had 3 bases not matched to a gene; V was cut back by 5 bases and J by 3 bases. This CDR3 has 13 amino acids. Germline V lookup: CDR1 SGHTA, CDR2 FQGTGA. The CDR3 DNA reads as TGTGCCAGCAGCGTCACAGGGGAAGAGACCCAGTACTTC. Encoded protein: CASSVTGEETQYF.